The 9 T cell receptor beta chains presented below share a single source sample, sequenced in a study of blood T cells in healthy people across ages. Sample-barcoded 5' priming and a J-beta primer mix drove a second PCR of 7 to 11 cycles. Each CDR3 protein is one row after TCRdb ran MiXCR on the 5' RACE reads. The sample shows some 1,000,000 distinct CDR3 sequences, around 27% of them seen only once. This same sample was also part of a study on T cells of mothers and their children.

The sequencing input was blood. Source of these receptors: a girl aged 2 to 9 in good health.

The rearrangement joins TRBV5-1 to TRBJ1-1, with D perhaps matching TRBD1 (5 bases). The CDR3 length is 15 residues. The germline CDR1 and CDR2 sequences are SGHRS and YFSETQ. V gave up 1 base and J gave up 4 bases, with 14 bases separating them. The CDR3 spells CASSLSGGGGTEAFF. CDR3 coding DNA: TGCGCCAGCAGCTTGTCCGGGGGTGGCGGCACTGAAGCTTTCTTT.

The chain combines TRBV29-1 with TRBJ2-5; no reliable D call. The V end lost 4 bases, the J end lost 3 bases, and 9 bases lay between the germline ends. The CDR3 has 12 amino acids. The germline V gene has CDR1 SQVTM and CDR2 ANQGSEA. The DNA for the CDR3 is TGCAGCGTTGCTGACTTTGAAGAGACCCAGTACTTC. Its protein product is CSVADFEETQYF.

This rearrangement joins TRBV4-1 to TRBJ2-1, with 11 bases identical to TRBD2. Germline CDR1 and CDR2: MGHRA and YSYEKL. This CDR3 contains 17 residues. The V segment lost 5 bases and the J segment 2 bases; nucleotides outside the gene matches: 8. The CDR3 region is CASSRQNSGRAYNEQFF. In DNA, the CDR3 is TGCGCCAGCAGCAGACAGAATAGCGGGAGGGCCTACAATGAGCAGTTCTTC.

This clonotype was counted only a few times. The chain couples TRBV6-6 to TRBJ1-6, with TRBD1 identical over 8 bases. The germline V gene has CDR1 MNHNY and CDR2 SVGAGI (reference sequence). With 10 bases clipped from V and 5 bases from J, the junction kept 4 bases outside the gene matches. The CDR3 has 13 residues. CDR3 in DNA: TGTGCCACCACGACAGGGGATAATTCACCCCTCCACTTT. Translated: CATTTGDNSPLHF.

As concerns this clonotype: At one of its ends the junction is not consistent with the germline gene, which may arise from a read error. The J gene is TRBJ1-2, the V gene TRBV6-5; D is unresolved. This CDR3 is 14 amino acids long. Germline V gene sequence: CDR1 MNHEY, CDR2 SVGAGI. The CDR3 nucleotides read TGTGCCAGCAGTTACGATTCGACGATTTATGGCTATACCTTC. It specifies CASSYDSTIYGYTF.

Only a few counts were recorded for this clonotype. CDR3 amino acids: CSARDREGDTQYF. For the CDR3, the DNA is TGCAGTGCTAGGGACAGGGAGGGAGATACGCAGTATTTT. The chain combines TRBV20-1 with TRBJ2-3, with a weak D call TRBD1 (8 bases). Germline loops: CDR1 DFQATT, CDR2 SNEGSKA (reference sequence). Trimming shortened V by 3 bases and J by 5 bases, and 12 bases separated the two germline ends. The CDR3 length is 13 residues.

V and J are TRBV12-3 or TRBV12-4 and TRBJ1-5, with D possibly TRBD1 on 5 matching bases. CDR3 length: 14 residues. V lost 5 bases and J lost 2, with 10 bases in between. The CDR3 region is CASSRGAGNQPQHF. In DNA, the CDR3 is TGTGCCAGCAGTAGAGGGGCCGGCAATCAGCCCCAGCATTTT.

This clonotype came up a few times. This chain connects TRBV2 to TRBJ2-4, with a tentative D call TRBD1 (5 bases). Germline V gene lookup returns CDR1 SNHLY and CDR2 FYNNEI. The CDR3 runs 15 residues. Trimming cost V 4 bases and J 0 bases, with 10 bases left between them. The CDR3 DNA reads as TGTGCCAGCAGTGGGGGCCCACTAGCCAAAAACATTCAGTACTTC. Its translation is CASSGGPLAKNIQYF.

The chain links TRBV24-1 to TRBJ2-7, with D tentatively TRBD1 or TRBD2 (5 bases each). The J call is uncertain, as TRBJ2-1 better fits the DNA end. Germline values: CDR1 KGHDR, CDR2 SFDVKD. CDR3 size: 15 residues. The CDR3 reads CATSDFRVPGAEQFF. The CDR3 nucleotides are TGTGCCACCAGTGATTTTCGGGTGCCCGGGGCTGAGCAGTTCTTC.